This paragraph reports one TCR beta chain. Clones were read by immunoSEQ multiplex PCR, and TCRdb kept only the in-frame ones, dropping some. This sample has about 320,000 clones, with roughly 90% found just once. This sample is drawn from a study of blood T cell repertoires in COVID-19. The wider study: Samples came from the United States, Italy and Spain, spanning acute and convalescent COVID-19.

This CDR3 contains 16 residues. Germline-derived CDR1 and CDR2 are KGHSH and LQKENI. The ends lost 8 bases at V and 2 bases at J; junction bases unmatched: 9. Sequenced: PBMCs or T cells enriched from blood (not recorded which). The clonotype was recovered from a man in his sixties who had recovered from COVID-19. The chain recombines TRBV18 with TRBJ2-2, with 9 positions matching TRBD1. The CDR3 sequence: CASSRQGVVNTGELFF. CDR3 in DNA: TGTGCCAGCAGCAGACAGGGGGTTGTTAACACCGGGGAGCTGTTTTTT.